There are many counts of the clone carrying this T cell receptor (beta chain). Its cognate antigen is unknown. The length of the CDR3 is 13 residues. Trimming took 5 bases from V and 8 from J; bases not matched to a gene: 8. CDR1 and CDR2 (germline): SGHVS, FQNEAQ. The data were taken from a study of T cell repertoires in cytomegalovirus infection. Study summary: HLA-C-restricted CMV epitopes, recently identified, and well-studied HLA-B-restricted ones were used by the study.

A single record per CDR3 protein comes from TCRdb applying MiXCR to the reads. In the table there are around 800,000 distinct CDR3 sequences, approximately 30% of which are singletons. Points from the study as a whole: Predominance within the ex vivo response was attributable to HLA-C-restricted CMV-specific TCR beta clonotypes.

The receptor was isolated from a human donor in good health (CMV status not recorded). Some clones in this sample may be carry-over from other donors' samples. The material sequenced was cultured CD8+ T cells from PBMCs, taken from culture after CMV antigen stimulation. The chain employs TRBV7-8 and TRBJ1-2; 7 bases line up with TRBD1. CDR3 bases: TGTGCCAGCAGCCAACAGGGGAATCGAGGCTACACCTTC. Protein sequence: CASSQQGNRGYTF.